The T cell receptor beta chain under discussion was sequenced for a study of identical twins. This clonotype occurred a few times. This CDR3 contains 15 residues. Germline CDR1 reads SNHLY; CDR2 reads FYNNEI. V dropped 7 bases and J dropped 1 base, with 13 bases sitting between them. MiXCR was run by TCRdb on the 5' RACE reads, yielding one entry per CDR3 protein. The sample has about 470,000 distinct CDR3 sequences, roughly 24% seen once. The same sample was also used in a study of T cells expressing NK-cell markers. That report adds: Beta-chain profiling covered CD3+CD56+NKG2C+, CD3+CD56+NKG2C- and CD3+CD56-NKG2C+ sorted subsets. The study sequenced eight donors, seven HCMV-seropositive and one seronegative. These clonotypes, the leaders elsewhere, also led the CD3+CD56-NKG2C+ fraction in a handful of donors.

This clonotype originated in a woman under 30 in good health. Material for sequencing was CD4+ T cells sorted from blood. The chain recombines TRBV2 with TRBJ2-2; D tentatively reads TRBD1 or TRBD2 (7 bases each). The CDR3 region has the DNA TGTGCCAGCAAGGGGGGGACAGTGAACACCGGGGAGCTGTTTTTT. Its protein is CASKGGTVNTGELFF.